Presented here are 17 T cell receptor beta chains from one specimen sequenced in a study of identical twins. TCRdb independently ran MiXCR on the 5' RACE reads; one entry per CDR3 protein. The profile shows around 280,000 distinct CDR3 sequences, under 9% of them singletons. A further study also used this sample, focusing on yellow fever vaccine responses in identical twins.

The sequencing input was memory (CD45RO+) T cells sorted from blood. The receptors come from a woman between 18 and 29 years old in good health.

This clonotype was recorded many times. The chain joins TRBV24-1 to TRBJ1-1; no definite D call. CDR3 length: 12 amino acids. Germline-derived CDR1 and CDR2 are KGHDR and SFDVKD. Trimming pared 2 bases from V and 1 base from J, leaving 1 base between. Here the CDR3 DNA reads TGTGCCACCAGTGATTGGAACACTGAAGCTTTCTTT. Amino acids: CATSDWNTEAFF.

This clonotype was recorded at least ten times. The chain joins TRBV2 to TRBJ2-7; TRBD1 matches at 9 bases. The V gene end was trimmed by 8 bases and the J gene end by 4 bases; junction bases not matched to a gene: 9. The germline V gene has CDR1 SNHLY and CDR2 FYNNEI. This CDR3 contains 14 residues. CDR3 DNA: TGTGCCAGCCGCACCGGGACAGGGAAGTACGAGCAGTACTTC. This sequence encodes CASRTGTGKYEQYF.

Ten or more counts support this clonotype. This chain links TRBV6-2 or TRBV6-3 with TRBJ2-1; 8 bases are a match to TRBD1. With V trimmed by 6 bases and J by 7 bases, 8 bases remained unmatched. The CDR3 totals 14 residues. Per the germline V gene, CDR1 is MNHEY and CDR2 is SVGEGT. CDR3 sequence reads: CASREDRGWNEQFF. DNA for the CDR3: TGTGCCAGCAGAGAAGACAGGGGTTGGAATGAGCAGTTCTTC.

The V call is TRBV6-1, the J call TRBJ2-7; D call uncertain. V lost 2 bases and J 6 bases, leaving 17 bases between the germline ends. This CDR3 has 15 residues. The germline CDR1 and CDR2 sequences are MNHNS and SASEGT. CDR3 protein: CASSEQGPAHGEQYF. CDR3 nucleotide sequence: TGTGCCAGCAGTGAACAAGGTCCTGCCCATGGCGAGCAGTACTTC.

This clonotype has at least ten counts. The V call is TRBV5-1, the J call TRBJ1-4; tentatively, D is TRBD1 (6 bases). The V gene's germline CDR1 is SGHRS and CDR2 YFSETQ. This CDR3 has 14 residues. Trimming removed 0 bases from V and 5 bases from J, with 8 bases in between. The CDR3 protein is CASSLGRGNEKLFF. The CDR3 DNA is TGCGCCAGCAGCTTGGGCAGGGGCAATGAAAAACTGTTTTTT.

The chain carries TRBV5-4 and TRBJ1-1; D not certain. This CDR3 contains 14 residues. Germline CDR1 and CDR2: SGHNT and YYREEE (reference sequence). V lost 4 bases, J lost 2 bases, and 12 bases lay in between. CDR3 residues: CASSPTSGNTEAFF. CDR3 DNA sequence: TGTGCCAGCAGCCCCACGTCGGGTAACACTGAAGCTTTCTTT.

The rearrangement links TRBV27 to TRBJ2-7; TRBD2 is a possible D gene (6 bases). Looked up from germline, CDR1 is MNHEY and CDR2 is SMNVEV (reference sequence). The CDR3 runs 13 residues. The germline V and J ends were trimmed by 6 bases and 8 bases, with 17 bases remaining between them. The CDR3: CASRARGTGKQYF. For the CDR3, the DNA is TGTGCCAGCAGGGCCCGGGGGACGGGCAAGCAGTACTTC.

Many counts were recorded for this clonotype. V and J are TRBV7-9 and TRBJ1-2; D ambiguous. V dropped 1 base and J dropped 6 bases, with 15 bases sitting between them. The germline gives CDR1 SEHNR, CDR2 FQNEAQ (reference sequence). CDR3 length equals 15 residues. For the CDR3, the DNA is TGTGCCAGCAGCTTAGGGGAGGGAGAGAGGAATGGCTACACCTTC. Translated: CASSLGEGERNGYTF.

The chain is built from TRBV2 and TRBJ2-3; D might be TRBD2 (5 bases). Trimming shortened V by 11 bases and J by 0 bases, and 9 bases separated the two germline ends. The V gene's germline CDR1 is SNHLY and CDR2 FYNNEI. The CDR3 has 12 amino acids. The CDR3 nucleotides read TGTGCCGGCGGGTCTAGCACAGATACGCAGTATTTT. This translates into CAGGSSTDTQYF.

The chain employs TRBV3-1 and TRBJ2-5; TRBD1 matches at 12 bases. The CDR3 is made up of 14 amino acids. The junction had 4 bases not matched to a gene; V was cut back by 5 bases and J by 6 bases. Per the germline V gene, CDR1 is LGHDT and CDR2 is YNNKEL (reference sequence). The CDR3 protein is CASSTRDRGQTQYF. As DNA, the CDR3 is TGTGCCAGCAGCACCCGGGACAGGGGGCAGACCCAGTACTTC.

This sequence joins TRBV5-1 and TRBJ2-1; D is uncertain. The V gene lost 0 bases and the J gene lost 3 bases, with 7 bases spanning the gap. The CDR3 extends over 14 amino acids. In germline, CDR1 is SGHRS, CDR2 YFSETQ. The CDR3 nucleotides are TGCGCCAGCAGCTTGGCGGAACACTACAATGAGCAGTTCTTC. It yields the protein CASSLAEHYNEQFF. The whole variable domain, filled in from reference TRBV5-1 and TRBJ2-1, reads KAGVTQTPRYLIKTRGQQVTLSCSPISGHRSVSWYQQTPGQGLQFLFEYFSETQRNKGNFPGRFSGRQFSNSRSEMNVSTLELGDSALYLCASSLAEHYNEQFFGPGTRLTVL.

This clonotype has only a few counts. The CDR3: CASSPGTGFRGRTEAFF. Here the CDR3 DNA reads TGTGCCAGCAGTCCTGGGACAGGGTTTAGGGGACGGACTGAAGCTTTCTTT. V is TRBV27 and J is TRBJ1-1, with 9 bases identical to TRBD1. The CDR3 is 17 residues long. The trim removed 5 bases at V and 5 bases at J, leaving 15 bases unmatched. Germline-derived CDR1 and CDR2 are MNHEY and SMNVEV (reference sequence).

In this sample, this clonotype turned up many times. The rearrangement links TRBV29-1 to TRBJ1-6, with unresolved D. V dropped 7 bases and J dropped 13 bases, with 23 bases sitting between them. The CDR3 is 14 amino acids. Germline CDR1 is SQVTM and CDR2 is ANQGSEA. This CDR3 is CSAGRESRVSPLHF. The CDR3 DNA sequence: TGCAGCGCAGGACGTGAATCTAGAGTTTCCCCCCTCCACTTT.

This clonotype was observed at least ten times. The rearrangement uses TRBV12-3 or TRBV12-4 and TRBJ1-4; possibly TRBD1 for D (5 bases). The ends were cut back, 7 bases at V and 8 bases at J, with 17 bases in the middle. This CDR3 region has 14 residues. CDR3 in DNA: TGTGCCAGCACCCGCCGGGACTCACCCGAAAAACTGTTTTTT. Translating gives CASTRRDSPEKLFF.

This clonotype was detected ten times or more. The rearrangement links TRBV5-1 to TRBJ2-7; 8 bases agree with TRBD2. After removal of 0 bases from V and 1 base from J, the junction contained 6 bases not matched to a gene. Germline CDR1 reads SGHRS; CDR2 reads YFSETQ. The length of the CDR3 is 16 residues. CDR3 DNA: TGCGCCAGCAGCTTGGCCAGCGGGAGACAGTCCTACGAGCAGTACTTC. Translation gives CASSLASGRQSYEQYF.

This clonotype was counted a few times. The chain joins TRBV5-1 to TRBJ1-3; D uncertain. This CDR3 is built from 17 residues. Germline values: CDR1 SGHRS, CDR2 YFSETQ. V was trimmed by 0 bases and J by 0 bases, leaving 13 bases between them. The CDR3 is CASSLESSGGSGNTIYF. For the CDR3, the DNA is TGCGCCAGCAGCTTGGAATCGTCAGGAGGCTCTGGAAACACCATATATTTT.

This chain connects TRBV6-4 to TRBJ2-1; 13 bases align to TRBD2. CDR1 and CDR2 (germline): MRHNA, SNTAGT. The CDR3 is 14 residues long. With V trimmed by 6 bases and J by 10 bases, 6 bases remained unmatched. The CDR3 region has the DNA TGTGCCAGCAGCACAGGACTAGCGGGGGCCGAGCAGTTCTTC. The encoded protein is CASSTGLAGAEQFF.